The sequence of this T cell receptor beta chain was determined in a study of yellow fever vaccine responses in identical twins. TCRdb re-derived calls from the RT-PCR reads in MiXCR, one entry per CDR3 protein. The table lists 3,000 to 3,500 distinct CDR3 sequences, about four fifths of them singletons, with about 6% in the top ten. Trimming took off 0 bases at V and 6 bases at J, with 6 bases between the two ends. CDR3 length equals 12 residues. CDR1 SQVTM and CDR2 ANQGSEA come from the germline V gene. Study-wide points: Twins' vaccine T cell responses were reported to seem partly convergent and partly personalized.

The sample holds a few counts of this clonotype. Its cognate antigen is unknown. The sequences come from T cells from blood (PBMCs), unsorted or a sorted subset (not recorded which), collected before or after yellow fever vaccination (not recorded which). The receptor was isolated from a woman aged 18-29 years who received the yellow fever vaccine. The rearrangement joins TRBV29-1 to TRBJ1-5; D gene ambiguous. This CDR3 reads CSVEDRLQPQHF. The CDR3 DNA sequence: TGCAGCGTTGAAGATCGACTTCAGCCCCAGCATTTT.